The 25 T cell receptor beta chains reported below all come from one sample, sequenced in a study of CD8 T cells in ankylosing spondylitis. TCRdb analysed the 5' RACE reads with MiXCR anew, one entry per CDR3 protein. This sample has around 140,000 distinct CDR3 sequences, with about 15% found just once. No cognate antigen is known for these TCRs. Study-wide points: There was a TCR beta motif, made of 7 to 9 highly homologous variants, that appeared characteristic of ankylosing spondylitis blood.

The material sequenced was blood, either unsorted or a sorted T cell fraction (not recorded which). The source of these receptors is a male donor with ankylosing spondylitis.

The V call is TRBV12-3 or TRBV12-4, the J call TRBJ2-1, with 8 bases fitting TRBD2. V was clipped by 6 bases and J by 2 bases; unmatched bases: 3. CDR3 size: 14 residues. For the CDR3, the DNA is TGTGCCAGCAGAGCGGGAGACACCTACAATGAGCAGTTCTTC. It is translated as CASRAGDTYNEQFF.

This clonotype was detected a few times. The chain combines TRBV4-1 with TRBJ2-1; tentative D call: TRBD2 (5 bases). Germline loops: CDR1 MGHRA, CDR2 YSYEKL. The length of the CDR3 is 14 residues. Trimming cost V 4 bases and J 1 base, with 8 bases left between them. The CDR3 spells CASSLEASYNEQFF. Here the CDR3 DNA reads TGCGCCAGCAGCCTGGAGGCATCCTACAATGAGCAGTTCTTC.

This clonotype was counted a few times. The chain employs TRBV7-9 and TRBJ2-7; no definite D call. The germline V gene encodes CDR1 SEHNR and CDR2 FQNEAQ (reference sequence). V was shortened by 5 bases and J by 4 bases, with 6 bases between the two germline ends. The CDR3 is 11 amino acids. CDR3 DNA: TGTGCCAGCAGCGAGAGGTACGAGCAGTACTTC. It yields the protein CASSERYEQYF.

Only a few counts were recorded for this clonotype. The chain couples TRBV29-1 to TRBJ2-1, with 10 nucleotides matching TRBD2. The V and J ends lost 8 bases and 2 bases, in that order; junction bases with no gene match: 3. CDR3 size: 13 residues. The germline V gene encodes CDR1 SQVTM and CDR2 ANQGSEA. CDR3 region: CSKTSGAYNEQFF. The CDR3 DNA follows: TGCAGCAAAACTAGCGGGGCCTACAATGAGCAGTTCTTC.

This chain uses TRBV20-1 with TRBJ2-2; 8 nucleotides align to TRBD1. Germline CDR1 and CDR2: DFQATT and SNEGSKA (reference sequence). J gave up 2 bases and V 3 bases, and 14 bases lay outside the gene matches. The CDR3 contains 18 residues. The CDR3 nucleotides are TGCAGTGCTAGGACGACAGGGGAAGGGTCTACAAACACCGGGGAGCTGTTTTTT. Amino acids: CSARTTGEGSTNTGELFF.

The chain combines TRBV20-1 with TRBJ2-7; TRBD2 matches 9 bases. This CDR3 region has 15 residues. Per germline, CDR1 DFQATT and CDR2 SNEGSKA (reference sequence). With V trimmed by 0 bases and J by 2 bases, 5 bases remained unmatched. CDR3 nucleotide sequence: TGCAGTGCTAGAGAGTTTAGCGGGAGTACCTACGAGCAGTACTTC. This translates into CSAREFSGSTYEQYF.

The table lists this clonotype with many counts. CDR3 loop: CASSLVQGSYEQYF. The CDR3 DNA reads as TGTGCCAGCAGCTTAGTGCAGGGCTCCTACGAGCAGTACTTC. The chain recombines TRBV7-9 with TRBJ2-7; tentative D call: TRBD1 (5 bases). The CDR3 has 14 amino acids. Germline-derived CDR1 and CDR2 are SEHNR and FQNEAQ (reference sequence). With 1 base removed from V and 0 bases from J, the gap between germline ends came to 7 bases. Together with reference TRBV7-9 and TRBJ2-7, the CDR3 gives the full variable domain: DTGVSQNPRHKITKRGQNVTFRCDPISEHNRLYWYRQTLGQGPEFLTYFQNEAQLEKSRLLSDRFSAERPKGSFSTLEIQRTEQGDSAMYLCASSLVQGSYEQYFGPGTRLTVT.

This clonotype was observed a single time. The chain carries TRBV6-5 and TRBJ1-1; 7 nucleotides agree with TRBD1. Unmatched junction bases numbered 2, after V lost 0 bases and J lost 4 bases. The CDR3 is 14 amino acids. CDR1 is MNHEY and CDR2 is SVGAGI in the germline V gene. This CDR3 is CASSYSGGGTEAFF. CDR3 bases: TGTGCCAGCAGTTACTCAGGGGGCGGCACTGAAGCTTTCTTT.

The chain uses TRBV2 and TRBJ2-1; TRBD2 agrees at 7 bases. This CDR3 is built from 13 residues. CDR1 is SNHLY, CDR2 FYNNEI, per germline. Trimming removed 9 bases from V and 4 bases from J; junction bases left unmatched: 6. CDR3 DNA: TGTGCCAGGGGGGGGGATAGGTACAATGAGCAGTTCTTC. This gives the protein CARGGDRYNEQFF.

This clonotype has only a few counts. The chain links TRBV12-3 or TRBV12-4 to TRBJ1-5, with D tentatively TRBD1 (6 bases). This CDR3 has 13 residues. V was cut by 2 bases and J by 6 bases, with 8 bases left in between. CDR3 loop: CASSLQGFQPQHF. CDR3 in DNA: TGTGCCAGCAGTTTACAGGGGTTTCAGCCCCAGCATTTT.

This clonotype was counted only a few times. The V gene is TRBV29-1, the J gene TRBJ2-1; D is perhaps TRBD1 or TRBD2 (5 bases each). CDR1 and CDR2 (germline): SQVTM, ANQGSEA. The CDR3 consists of 17 residues. V shed 2 bases and J shed 3 bases, with 20 bases lying between them. CDR3 DNA sequence: TGCAGCGTTGAAACCCGGCATCGGGACCACCTCTACAATGAGCAGTTCTTC. It is translated as CSVETRHRDHLYNEQFF.

This clonotype has just a few counts. The CDR3 loop is CASRFRKLEGEKLFF. Written as DNA, the CDR3 is TGTGCCAGCAGGTTCCGGAAACTGGAAGGTGAAAAACTGTTTTTT. The chain is built from TRBV2 and TRBJ1-4; D gene uncertain. The CDR3 extends over 15 amino acids. V was trimmed by 6 bases and J by 7 bases, leaving 18 bases between them. Germline lookup yields CDR1 SNHLY and CDR2 FYNNEI.

The gene calls are TRBV20-1 and TRBJ1-1; D uncertain. The CDR3 loop spans 10 amino acids. CDR1 is DFQATT and CDR2 is SNEGSKA in the germline V gene (reference sequence). Trimming cost V 4 bases and J 4 bases, with 4 bases left between them. The CDR3 region has the DNA TGCAGTGCTATTCTCACTGAAGCTTTCTTT. Translating it yields CSAILTEAFF.

The genes are TRBV4-2 and TRBJ2-2, with D tentatively TRBD2 (7 bases). From germline, CDR1 is LGHNA and CDR2 YNFKEQ. This CDR3 has 16 residues. V was trimmed by 2 bases and J by 0 bases, leaving 10 bases between them. CDR3 nucleotides: TGTGCCAGCAGCCAACGCGGGGGCACGAACACCGGGGAGCTGTTTTTT. Its translation is CASSQRGGTNTGELFF.

This clonotype came up a few times. The V and J genes are TRBV4-3 and TRBJ1-2; D is uncertain. Germline CDR1 and CDR2: LGHNA and YSLEER. With 1 base removed from V and 0 bases from J, the gap between germline ends came to 6 bases. This CDR3 has 14 amino acids. For the CDR3, the DNA is TGCGCCAGCAGCCAAGGGCACACTAACTATGGCTACACCTTC. Amino acids: CASSQGHTNYGYTF.

The chain recombines TRBV4-2 with TRBJ1-2; D unresolved. The CDR3 sequence is 14 residues long. V shed 6 bases and J shed 7 bases, with 18 bases lying between them. The germline gives CDR1 LGHNA, CDR2 YNFKEQ. Here the CDR3 reads CASRRIGELSGYTF. CDR3 sequence (DNA): TGTGCCAGCAGACGAATTGGAGAGTTGTCTGGCTACACCTTC.

This clonotype came up a few times. J is TRBJ2-3 and V is TRBV7-8; TRBD2 matches 12 bases. V gave up 5 bases and J gave up 0 bases; unmatched junction bases: 6. The CDR3 is made up of 17 amino acids. Germline V lookup: CDR1 SGHVS, CDR2 FQNEAQ. This CDR3 is CASSQTSGRPSTDTQYF. CDR3 nucleotide sequence: TGTGCCAGCAGCCAGACTAGCGGGAGACCTAGCACAGATACGCAGTATTTT.

This clonotype appeared many times. This sequence joins TRBV9 and TRBJ2-7, with 9 positions matching TRBD1. CDR1 and CDR2 (germline): SGDLS, YYNGEE. CDR3 size: 15 residues. The ends lost 2 bases at V and 3 bases at J; junction bases unmatched: 6. The CDR3 nucleotides are TGTGCCAGCAGCGTCTCCGGGACAGGGTACTACGAGCAGTACTTC. Amino acid sequence: CASSVSGTGYYEQYF.

This clonotype was picked up one time. This may stem from a read error, because a much larger clone lies one nucleotide away. This sequence joins TRBV5-4 and TRBJ2-7; the D is unclear. The CDR3 runs 13 residues. V was clipped by 5 bases and J by 2 bases, with 11 bases between them. Looked up from germline, CDR1 is SGHNT and CDR2 is YYREEE (reference sequence). The CDR3 here is CASSFGPPYEQYF. In nucleotides, the CDR3 is TGTGCCAGCAGTTTTGGGCCCCCCTACGAGCAGTACTTC.

This clonotype turned up a few times. This sequence joins TRBV20-1 and TRBJ2-7; 7 bases are a match to TRBD1. CDR3 size: 14 residues. Germline V gene data show CDR1 as DFQATT and CDR2 as SNEGSKA (reference sequence). V was pared by 1 base and J by 3 bases, with 6 bases of the junction left unmatched. This CDR3 is CSARGVRGHYEQYF. The CDR3, as DNA: TGCAGTGCTAGAGGAGTTAGGGGGCACTACGAGCAGTACTTC.

This clonotype came up a few times. This chain uses TRBV15 with TRBJ2-3; tentatively, D is TRBD1 or TRBD2 (5 bases each). The CDR3 sequence is 13 residues long. The ends were cut back, 5 bases at V and 4 bases at J, with 10 bases in the middle. Germline CDR1 reads LNHNV; CDR2 reads YYDKDF (reference sequence). CDR3 sequence (DNA): TGTGCCACCAGCCCGGGGCGCGCAGATACGCAGTATTTT. This gives the protein CATSPGRADTQYF.

This clonotype turned up a few times. The chain recombines TRBV4-3 with TRBJ2-7; D perhaps matches TRBD1 (6 bases). V was trimmed by 1 base and J by 4 bases, leaving 17 bases between them. The germline CDR1 and CDR2 sequences are LGHNA and YSLEER. This CDR3 has 16 amino acids. This CDR3 is CASSQVRGIGSYEQYF. CDR3 nucleotide sequence: TGCGCCAGCAGCCAAGTTAGGGGGATAGGGTCTTACGAGCAGTACTTC.

The J gene is TRBJ2-1, the V gene TRBV12-3 or TRBV12-4; 7 bases are a match to TRBD2. After removal of 3 bases from V and 16 bases from J, the junction contained 9 bases not matched to a gene. The CDR3 consists of 12 residues. CDR3 in amino acids: CASSFPREELFF. For the CDR3, the DNA is TGTGCCAGCAGTTTTCCACGGGAGGAACTTTTCTTC.

The chain uses TRBV7-9 and TRBJ1-2; 9 bases map to TRBD1. CDR1 SEHNR and CDR2 FQNEAQ come from the germline V gene (reference sequence). V lost 4 bases to trimming and J lost 5 bases; unmatched junction nucleotides: 5. The CDR3 covers 14 residues. CDR3 nucleotides: TGTGCCAGCAGCTCCACAGGGGGCCTATATGGCTACACCTTC. The encoded protein is CASSSTGGLYGYTF.

Only a few counts were recorded for this clonotype. The rearrangement joins TRBV6-2 or TRBV6-3 to TRBJ2-2; D is possibly TRBD1 or TRBD2 (5 bases each). CDR3 size: 13 residues. Germline CDR1 is MNHEY and CDR2 is SVGEGT. V lost 6 bases and J lost 5, with 10 bases in between. The CDR3 bases are TGTGCCAGCAGGTCGGGGCTAACCGGGGAGCTGTTTTTT. Protein product: CASRSGLTGELFF.